The rows below give T cell receptor beta chains drawn from one sample of a study of a mutant IDH1 vaccine in newly diagnosed glioma. This table comes from immunoSEQ multiplex PCR, and its TCRdb copy is limited to in-frame clones, with some not included. Of fewer than 150,000 clones in the sample, roughly 90% were seen once. Their antigens remain unidentified. The sequencing used PBMCs, collected from a glioma patient whose treatment included an IDH1 peptide vaccine. Receptor source: a woman aged 50 to 65 with glioma. Both conserved end residues are part of each CDR3. The order of the fields is D gene, J gene, V gene, clone size, CDR3 protein, CDR3 DNA. The D gene is left open where the match is weak. Clone size is not always given. Where it is, it says once, few, many or a class for expanded clones.

d_call: NA; j_call: TRBJ2-7; v_call: TRBV11-3; clone_size: NA; cdr3_aa: CASSFGRRSLEFEQYF; cdr3_nt: TGTGCCAGCAGCTTTGGACGCCGTTCTTTAGAGTTCGAGCAGTACTTC
d_call: NA; j_call: TRBJ2-7; v_call: TRBV2; clone_size: NA; cdr3_aa: CASFTLGHEQYF; cdr3_nt: TGTGCCAGCTTCACCCTGGGTCACGAGCAGTACTTC
d_call: TRBD1; j_call: TRBJ2-7; v_call: TRBV27; clone_size: once; cdr3_aa: CASSPTGGHYEQYF; cdr3_nt: TGTGCCAGCAGTCCAACAGGGGGACACTACGAGCAGTACTTC
d_call: TRBD1; j_call: TRBJ1-1; v_call: TRBV28; clone_size: NA; cdr3_aa: CASTGNRGNTEAFF; cdr3_nt: TGTGCCAGCACAGGCAACAGGGGAAACACTGAAGCTTTCTTT
d_call: TRBD2; j_call: TRBJ2-1; v_call: TRBV27; clone_size: NA; cdr3_aa: CASSYRLAGGPRDEQFF; cdr3_nt: TGTGCCAGCAGTTACCGACTAGCGGGAGGGCCTAGGGATGAGCAGTTCTTC
d_call: NA; j_call: TRBJ2-1; v_call: TRBV4-1; clone_size: few; cdr3_aa: CASSHVRDEQFF; cdr3_nt: TGCGCCAGCAGCCACGTCCGGGATGAGCAGTTCTTC
d_call: NA; j_call: TRBJ2-3; v_call: TRBV7-8; clone_size: NA; cdr3_aa: CASSPLRPSTDTQYF; cdr3_nt: TGTGCCAGCAGCCCCTTACGGCCTAGCACAGATACGCAGTATTTT
d_call: NA; j_call: TRBJ2-5; v_call: TRBV7-8; clone_size: NA; cdr3_aa: CASSQGLYQETQYF; cdr3_nt: TGTGCCAGCAGCCAGGGTCTTTACCAAGAGACCCAGTACTTC
d_call: NA; j_call: TRBJ1-2; v_call: TRBV19; clone_size: NA; cdr3_aa: CASTSSVSGYTF; cdr3_nt: TGTGCCAGTACCTCCTCGGTCTCCGGCTACACCTTC
d_call: NA; j_call: TRBJ1-4; v_call: TRBV7-9; clone_size: NA; cdr3_aa: CASSLYRDHEKLFF; cdr3_nt: TGTGCCAGCAGCTTATACAGGGACCATGAAAAACTGTTTTTT
d_call: NA; j_call: TRBJ2-1; v_call: TRBV7-9; clone_size: NA; cdr3_aa: CAALLGDNEQFF; cdr3_nt: TGTGCCGCCCTCCTGGGGGACAATGAGCAGTTCTTC
d_call: TRBD1; j_call: TRBJ2-3; v_call: TRBV5-1; clone_size: NA; cdr3_aa: CASSLGQGADTQYF; cdr3_nt: TGCGCCAGCAGCCTTGGACAGGGGGCAGATACGCAGTATTTT
d_call: TRBD1; j_call: TRBJ2-7; v_call: TRBV9; clone_size: once; cdr3_aa: CASSVGTGLSYEQYF; cdr3_nt: TGTGCCAGCAGCGTCGGGACAGGCCTAAGTTACGAGCAGTACTTC
d_call: TRBD1; j_call: TRBJ1-3; v_call: TRBV12-5; clone_size: once; cdr3_aa: CASGLGQSSGNTIYF; cdr3_nt: TGTGCTAGTGGATTGGGACAGTCCTCTGGAAACACCATATATTTT
d_call: NA; j_call: TRBJ2-7; v_call: TRBV28; clone_size: NA; cdr3_aa: CASSLPGPSYEQYF; cdr3_nt: TGTGCCAGCAGTTTACCCGGTCCCTCCTACGAGCAGTACTTC
d_call: NA; j_call: TRBJ2-7; v_call: TRBV5-1; clone_size: NA; cdr3_aa: CASRTDHNVYEQYF; cdr3_nt: TGCGCCAGCAGGACGGATCACAATGTCTACGAGCAGTACTTC
d_call: TRBD2; j_call: TRBJ2-1; v_call: TRBV6-6; clone_size: NA; cdr3_aa: CASTESGTSYNEQFF; cdr3_nt: TGTGCCAGCACCGAATCCGGGACTAGCTACAATGAGCAGTTCTTC
d_call: TRBD1; j_call: TRBJ2-2; v_call: TRBV4-1; clone_size: once; cdr3_aa: CASSQWARDRAVSGELFF; cdr3_nt: TGCGCCAGCAGCCAATGGGCCCGGGACAGGGCTGTGAGCGGGGAGCTGTTTTTT
d_call: TRBD2; j_call: TRBJ2-6; v_call: TRBV5-6; clone_size: NA; cdr3_aa: CASSPGGSGLFSGANVLTF; cdr3_nt: TGTGCCAGCAGCCCGGGGGGGAGCGGGTTGTTCTCTGGGGCCAACGTCCTGACTTTC
d_call: NA; j_call: TRBJ1-1; v_call: TRBV2; clone_size: few; cdr3_aa: CASSGTDGTEAFF; cdr3_nt: TGTGCCAGCAGCGGGACGGATGGCACTGAAGCTTTCTTT
d_call: NA; j_call: TRBJ1-1; v_call: TRBV5-4; clone_size: NA; cdr3_aa: CASSPAPTAGNTEAFF; cdr3_nt: TGTGCCAGCAGCCCGGCACCCACCGCTGGGAACACTGAAGCTTTCTTT
d_call: NA; j_call: TRBJ2-7; v_call: TRBV28; clone_size: NA; cdr3_aa: CASSLFGTRTYEQYF; cdr3_nt: TGTGCCAGCAGTTTATTTGGGACACGAACCTACGAGCAGTACTTC
d_call: NA; j_call: TRBJ2-2; v_call: TRBV6-5; clone_size: once; cdr3_aa: CASTGANTGELFF; cdr3_nt: TGTGCCAGCACCGGGGCGAACACCGGGGAGCTGTTTTTT
d_call: TRBD1; j_call: TRBJ2-6; v_call: TRBV6-1; clone_size: NA; cdr3_aa: CASSEAQGASWSGANVLTF; cdr3_nt: TGTGCCAGCAGTGAAGCGCAGGGGGCCAGTTGGTCTGGGGCCAACGTCCTGACTTTC
d_call: NA; j_call: TRBJ1-4; v_call: TRBV30; clone_size: once; cdr3_aa: CACLAESNEKLFF; cdr3_nt: TGTGCCTGTTTGGCGGAGAGTAATGAAAAACTGTTTTTT
d_call: TRBD2; j_call: TRBJ2-7; v_call: TRBV11-2; clone_size: NA; cdr3_aa: CASSFTSGISYEQYF; cdr3_nt: TGTGCCAGCAGCTTTACTAGCGGGATTTCCTACGAGCAGTACTTC
d_call: NA; j_call: TRBJ2-7; v_call: TRBV7-9; clone_size: NA; cdr3_aa: CASSPRRGSYEQYF; cdr3_nt: TGTGCCAGCAGCCCGAGGAGGGGTTCCTACGAGCAGTACTTC
d_call: TRBD2; j_call: TRBJ2-7; v_call: TRBV5-1; clone_size: once; cdr3_aa: CATSGTSGSYEQYF; cdr3_nt: TGCGCCACCAGCGGTACTAGCGGGAGCTACGAGCAGTACTTC
d_call: NA; j_call: TRBJ2-5; v_call: TRBV5-1; clone_size: NA; cdr3_aa: CASSRTVEKETQYF; cdr3_nt: TGCGCCAGCAGCAGAACAGTCGAAAAGGAGACCCAGTACTTC
d_call: NA; j_call: TRBJ2-7; v_call: TRBV28; clone_size: NA; cdr3_aa: CASSLSTGAAGDEQYF; cdr3_nt: TGTGCCAGCAGTTTATCAACGGGGGCCGCTGGGGATGAGCAGTACTTC
d_call: TRBD2; j_call: TRBJ2-3; v_call: TRBV7-3; clone_size: NA; cdr3_aa: CASSSQRTRRSADTQYF; cdr3_nt: TGTGCCAGCAGCTCCCAACGGACTAGAAGAAGCGCAGATACGCAGTATTTT
d_call: TRBD1; j_call: TRBJ1-4; v_call: TRBV28; clone_size: NA; cdr3_aa: CASSPPGQANEKLFF; cdr3_nt: TGTGCCAGCAGTCCCCCGGGACAGGCTAATGAAAAACTGTTTTTT
d_call: NA; j_call: TRBJ2-7; v_call: TRBV5-4; clone_size: NA; cdr3_aa: CASSSDRAYEQYF; cdr3_nt: TGTGCCAGCAGCTCGGACAGAGCCTACGAGCAGTACTTC
d_call: NA; j_call: TRBJ2-7; v_call: TRBV11-3; clone_size: NA; cdr3_aa: CASSQFTGYEQYF; cdr3_nt: TGTGCCAGCAGCCAATTTACTGGGTACGAGCAGTACTTC
d_call: TRBD1; j_call: TRBJ1-5; v_call: TRBV10-2; clone_size: NA; cdr3_aa: CASSEGRSGGRGNQPQHF; cdr3_nt: TGCGCCAGCAGTGAGGGACGGTCAGGGGGCCGAGGCAATCAGCCCCAGCATTTT
d_call: NA; j_call: TRBJ2-2; v_call: TRBV6-1; clone_size: NA; cdr3_aa: CASRAGTGELFF; cdr3_nt: TGTGCCAGCAGGGCTGGGACCGGGGAGCTGTTTTTT
d_call: TRBD1; j_call: TRBJ1-2; v_call: TRBV5-1; clone_size: NA; cdr3_aa: CASSATGQWYGYTF; cdr3_nt: TGCGCCAGCAGCGCCACGGGACAGTGGTATGGCTACACCTTC